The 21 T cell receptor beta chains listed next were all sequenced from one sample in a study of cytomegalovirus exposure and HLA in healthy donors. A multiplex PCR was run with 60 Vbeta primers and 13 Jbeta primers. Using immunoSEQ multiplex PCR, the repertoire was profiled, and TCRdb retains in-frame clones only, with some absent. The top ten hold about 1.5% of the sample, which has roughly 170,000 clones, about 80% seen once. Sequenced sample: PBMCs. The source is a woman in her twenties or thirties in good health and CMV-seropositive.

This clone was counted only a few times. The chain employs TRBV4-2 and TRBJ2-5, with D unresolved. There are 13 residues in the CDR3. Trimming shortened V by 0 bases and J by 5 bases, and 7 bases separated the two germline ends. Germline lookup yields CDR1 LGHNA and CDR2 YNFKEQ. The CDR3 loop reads CASSQENWETQYF. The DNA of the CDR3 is TGTGCCAGCAGCCAAGAAAACTGGGAGACCCAGTACTTC.

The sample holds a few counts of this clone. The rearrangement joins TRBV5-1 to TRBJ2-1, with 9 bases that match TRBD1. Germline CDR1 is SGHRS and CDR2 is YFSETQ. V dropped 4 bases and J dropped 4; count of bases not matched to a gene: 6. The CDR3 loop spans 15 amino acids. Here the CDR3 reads CASSPPGTGYNEQFF. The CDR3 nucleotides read TGCGCCAGCAGCCCACCCGGGACAGGGTACAATGAGCAGTTCTTC.

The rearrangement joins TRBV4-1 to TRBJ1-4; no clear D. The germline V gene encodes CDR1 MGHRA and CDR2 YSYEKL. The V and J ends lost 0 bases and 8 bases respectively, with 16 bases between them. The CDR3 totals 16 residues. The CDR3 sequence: CASSQEFPYGGEKLFF. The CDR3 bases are TGCGCCAGCAGCCAAGAGTTCCCCTACGGCGGGGAAAAACTGTTTTTT.

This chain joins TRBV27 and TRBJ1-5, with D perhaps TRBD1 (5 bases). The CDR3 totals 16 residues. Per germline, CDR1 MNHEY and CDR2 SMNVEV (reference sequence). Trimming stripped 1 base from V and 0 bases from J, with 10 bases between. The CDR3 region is CASSLWGGTSNQPQHF. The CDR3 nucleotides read TGTGCCAGCAGTTTATGGGGGGGTACTAGCAATCAGCCCCAGCATTTT.

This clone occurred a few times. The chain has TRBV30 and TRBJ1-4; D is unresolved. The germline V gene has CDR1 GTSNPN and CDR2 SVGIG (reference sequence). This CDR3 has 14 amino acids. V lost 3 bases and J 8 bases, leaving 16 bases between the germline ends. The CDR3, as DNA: TGTGCCTGGAGGGCCGAGGGATGGAGGGAAAAACTGTTTTTT. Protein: CAWRAEGWREKLFF.

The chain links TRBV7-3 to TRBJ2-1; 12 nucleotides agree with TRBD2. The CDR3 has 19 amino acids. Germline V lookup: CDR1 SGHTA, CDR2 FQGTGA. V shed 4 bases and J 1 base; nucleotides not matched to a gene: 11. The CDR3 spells CASSSDPSLAGGSYNEQFF. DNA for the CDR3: TGTGCCAGCAGCTCCGACCCCTCACTAGCGGGAGGATCCTACAATGAGCAGTTCTTC.

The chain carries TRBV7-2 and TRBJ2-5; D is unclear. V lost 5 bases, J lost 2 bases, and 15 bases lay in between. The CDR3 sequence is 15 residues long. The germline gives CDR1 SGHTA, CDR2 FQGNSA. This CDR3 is CASSRFSAPQETQYF. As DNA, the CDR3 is TGTGCCAGCAGCCGTTTTTCTGCGCCTCAAGAGACCCAGTACTTC.

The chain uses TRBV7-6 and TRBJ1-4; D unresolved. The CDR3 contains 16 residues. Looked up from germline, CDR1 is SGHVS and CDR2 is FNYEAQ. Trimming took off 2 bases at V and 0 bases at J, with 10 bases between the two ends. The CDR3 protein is CASSLRSGATNEKLFF. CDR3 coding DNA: TGTGCCAGCAGCTTACGGTCGGGTGCAACTAATGAAAAACTGTTTTTT.

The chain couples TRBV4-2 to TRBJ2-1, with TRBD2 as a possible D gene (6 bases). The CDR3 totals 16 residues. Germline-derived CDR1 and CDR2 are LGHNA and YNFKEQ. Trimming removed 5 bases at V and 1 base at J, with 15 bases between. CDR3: CASSFPSVGSYNEQFF. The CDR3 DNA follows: TGTGCCAGCAGCTTTCCTAGCGTTGGGTCCTACAATGAGCAGTTCTTC.

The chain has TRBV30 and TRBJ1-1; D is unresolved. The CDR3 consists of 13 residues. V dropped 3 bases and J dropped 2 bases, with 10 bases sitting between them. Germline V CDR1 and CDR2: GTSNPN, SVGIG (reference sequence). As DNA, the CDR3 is TGTGCCTGGAGGGTGGCGGTAAACACTGAAGCTTTCTTT. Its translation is CAWRVAVNTEAFF.

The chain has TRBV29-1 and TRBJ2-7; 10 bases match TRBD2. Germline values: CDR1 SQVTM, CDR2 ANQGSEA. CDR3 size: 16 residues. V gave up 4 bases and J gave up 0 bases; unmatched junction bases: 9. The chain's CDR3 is CSVGPGLARSSYEQYF. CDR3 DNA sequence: TGCAGCGTTGGACCGGGACTAGCGCGCAGCTCCTACGAGCAGTACTTC.

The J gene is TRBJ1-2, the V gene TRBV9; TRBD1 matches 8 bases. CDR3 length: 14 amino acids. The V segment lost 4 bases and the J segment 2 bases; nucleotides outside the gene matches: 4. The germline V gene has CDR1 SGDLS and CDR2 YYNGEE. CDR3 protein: CASSSRQGNYGYTF. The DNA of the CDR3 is TGTGCCAGCAGCTCCCGACAGGGGAACTATGGCTACACCTTC.

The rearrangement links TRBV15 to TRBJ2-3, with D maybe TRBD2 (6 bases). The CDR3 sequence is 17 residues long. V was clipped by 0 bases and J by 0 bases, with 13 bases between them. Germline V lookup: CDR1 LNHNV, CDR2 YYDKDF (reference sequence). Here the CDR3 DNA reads TGTGCCACCAGCAGAGATGGCGGGGTCACTAGCACAGATACGCAGTATTTT. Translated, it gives CATSRDGGVTSTDTQYF.

The CDR3 sequence: CASSDRGAGTGGAETQYF. Written as DNA, the CDR3 is TGTGCCAGCAGTGACAGAGGGGCTGGGACAGGGGGTGCAGAGACCCAGTACTTC. This chain uses TRBV2 with TRBJ2-5; 11 bases align to TRBD1. The CDR3 spans 18 residues. Germline V gives CDR1 SNHLY, CDR2 FYNNEI. J lost 4 bases, V lost 3 bases, and 13 bases had no gene match. The entire variable domain, with the rest obtained from reference TRBV2 and TRBJ2-5, is as follows: EPEVTQTPSHQVTQMGQEVILRCVPISNHLYFYWYRQILGQKVEFLVSFYNNEISEKSEIFDDQFSVERPDGSNFTLKIRSTKLEDSAMYFCASSDRGAGTGGAETQYFGPGTRLLVL.

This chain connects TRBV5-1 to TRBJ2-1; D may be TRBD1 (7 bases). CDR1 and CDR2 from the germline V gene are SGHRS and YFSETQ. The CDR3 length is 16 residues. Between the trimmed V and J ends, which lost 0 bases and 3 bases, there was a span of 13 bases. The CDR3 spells CASSLAGQRVYNEQFF. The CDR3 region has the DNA TGCGCCAGCAGCTTGGCGGGACAGCGGGTCTACAATGAGCAGTTCTTC.

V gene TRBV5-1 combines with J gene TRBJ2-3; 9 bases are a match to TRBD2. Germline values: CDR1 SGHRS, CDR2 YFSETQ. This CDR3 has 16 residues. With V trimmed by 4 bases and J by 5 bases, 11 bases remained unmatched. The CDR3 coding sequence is TGCGCCAGCAGCCCTCCAATAGCGGGAGTTGGAGATACGCAGTATTTT. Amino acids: CASSPPIAGVGDTQYF.

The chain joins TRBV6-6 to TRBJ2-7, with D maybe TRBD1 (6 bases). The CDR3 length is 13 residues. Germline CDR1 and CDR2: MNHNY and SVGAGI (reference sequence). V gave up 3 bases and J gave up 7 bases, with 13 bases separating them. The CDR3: CASSYQGPREQYF. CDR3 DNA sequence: TGTGCCAGCAGTTATCAGGGGCCGCGGGAGCAGTACTTC.

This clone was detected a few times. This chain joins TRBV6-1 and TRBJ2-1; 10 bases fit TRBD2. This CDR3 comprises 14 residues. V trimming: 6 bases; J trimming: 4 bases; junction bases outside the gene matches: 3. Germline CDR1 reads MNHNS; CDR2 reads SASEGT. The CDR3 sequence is CASRSSGGYNEQFF. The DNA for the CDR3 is TGTGCCAGCAGGTCTAGCGGGGGTTACAATGAGCAGTTCTTC.

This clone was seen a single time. The CDR3 nucleotides read TGTGCCAGTACTATGCAGGCGTACCCATATCAGCCCCAGCATTTT. Translating gives CASTMQAYPYQPQHF. The chain joins TRBV19 to TRBJ1-5; the D is unclear. V lost 7 bases, J lost 5 bases, and 18 bases lay in between. Germline V gives CDR1 LNHDA, CDR2 SQIVND (reference sequence). The length of the CDR3 is 15 residues.

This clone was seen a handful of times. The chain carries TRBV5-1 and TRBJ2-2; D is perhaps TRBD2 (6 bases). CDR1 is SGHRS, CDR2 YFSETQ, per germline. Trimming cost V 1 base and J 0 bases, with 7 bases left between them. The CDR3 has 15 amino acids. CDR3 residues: CASSLTGANTGELFF. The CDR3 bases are TGCGCCAGCAGCTTGACGGGGGCGAACACCGGGGAGCTGTTTTTT.

The CDR3 nucleotides are TGTGCCAGCAGGGGCTCAAAAACAGGGGGTAGGCTGAACACTGAAGCTTTCTTT. Translated, it gives CASRGSKTGGRLNTEAFF. The chain uses TRBV6-4 and TRBJ1-1; TRBD1 agrees at 8 bases. The CDR3 loop spans 18 amino acids. Trimming removed 6 bases from V and 0 bases from J; junction bases left unmatched: 15. In germline, CDR1 is MRHNA, CDR2 SNTAGT.